This T cell receptor beta chain was sequenced during a study of identical twins. Study-level results: The conclusions drew on cross-sectional statistical analysis instead of tracking the same donors. With beta out-of-frame sequences, excess sharing by twins was weaker.

Template switching created a universal primer site, and the cDNA included unique molecular identifiers. TCRdb re-called the 5' RACE reads through MiXCR, storing one row per CDR3 protein. This sample carries approximately 700,000 distinct CDR3 sequences, less than 7% of them seen once, and the ten largest clones take 1.5% to 2%. The sample holds many counts of this clonotype. Its antigen is not identified. Sequencing was done on a sample of naive T cells sorted from blood. This TCR was sampled from a man aged 18 to 35 in good health.

CDR3: CASSLRLLLPEETQYF. For the CDR3, the DNA is TGTGCCAGCAGCTTAAGACTACTCCTACCAGAAGAGACCCAGTACTTC. This chain joins TRBV7-2 and TRBJ2-5, with a tentative D call TRBD2 (5 bases). CDR1 and CDR2 (germline): SGHTA, FQGNSA. The CDR3 sequence is 16 residues long. V was trimmed by 2 bases and J by 3 bases, leaving 16 bases between them.